One TCR beta chain is described in this entry. Its antigen is still unknown. The data belong to a study of cytomegalovirus exposure and HLA in healthy donors. Study-level points and caveats: In a later analysis, compared with equally common non-associated chains, HLA-associated beta chains were more expanded. Previous analysis showed most TCR beta V segments were productive about 90% or about 30% of the time. Per a later analysis, about 17,000 TCR beta sequences showed association with HLA alleles at 0.05 false discovery rate.

Both 60 Vbeta primers and 13 Jbeta primers went into the PCR. Only in-frame clones appear in the TCRdb table, and some are missing; sequencing was by immunoSEQ multiplex PCR. The sample lists 150,000 to 200,000 clones, 80% to 85% seen once, with about 2% in the top ten. Sample: PBMCs. The sequence came from a woman younger than 30 in good health and CMV-seropositive.

The CDR3: CASRTGYSGNTIYF. CDR3 nucleotides: TGTGCCAGCAGGACAGGGTACTCTGGAAACACCATATATTTT. The chain joins TRBV28 to TRBJ1-3; 7 bases fit TRBD1. V lost 6 bases, J lost 0 bases, and 2 bases stayed unmatched. The CDR3 totals 14 residues. Per germline, CDR1 MDHEN and CDR2 SYDVKM.